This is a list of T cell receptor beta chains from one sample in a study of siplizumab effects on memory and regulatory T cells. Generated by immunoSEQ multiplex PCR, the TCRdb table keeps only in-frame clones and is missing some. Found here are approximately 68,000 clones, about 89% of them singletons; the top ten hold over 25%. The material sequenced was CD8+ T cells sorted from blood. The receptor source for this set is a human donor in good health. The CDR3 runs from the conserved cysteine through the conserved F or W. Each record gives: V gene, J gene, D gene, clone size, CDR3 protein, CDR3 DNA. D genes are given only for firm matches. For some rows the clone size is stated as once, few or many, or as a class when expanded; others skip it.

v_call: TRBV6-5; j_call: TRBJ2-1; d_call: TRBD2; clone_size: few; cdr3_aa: CASSTSGLAHNEQFF; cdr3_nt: TGTGCCAGCAGTACCAGCGGACTAGCGCACAATGAGCAGTTCTTC
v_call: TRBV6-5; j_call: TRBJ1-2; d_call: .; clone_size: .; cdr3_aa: CASREGVEGYTF; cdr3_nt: TGTGCCAGCAGGGAAGGGGTGGAAGGCTACACCTTC
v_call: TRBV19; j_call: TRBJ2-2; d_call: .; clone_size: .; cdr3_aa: CAIQDSATGELFF; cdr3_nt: TGTGCCATCCAAGACAGTGCCACCGGGGAGCTGTTTTTT
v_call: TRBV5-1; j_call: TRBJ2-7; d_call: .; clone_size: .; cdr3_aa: CASSLGGGYYEQYF; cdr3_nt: TGCGCCAGCAGCTTGGGAGGGGGTTACTACGAGCAGTACTTC
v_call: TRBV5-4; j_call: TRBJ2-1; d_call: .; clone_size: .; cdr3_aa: CASSLRGPLEDEQFF; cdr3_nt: TGTGCCAGCAGCTTGCGGGGACCCCTTGAAGATGAGCAGTTCTTC
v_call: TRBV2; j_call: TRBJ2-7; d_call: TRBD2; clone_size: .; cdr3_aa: CAMMTSGMGEQYF; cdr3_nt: TGTGCCATGATGACTAGCGGGATGGGGGAGCAGTACTTC
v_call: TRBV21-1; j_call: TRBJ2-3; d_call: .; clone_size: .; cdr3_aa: CASSKPRTSGYTDTQYF; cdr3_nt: TGTGCCAGCAGCAAACCGCGGACTAGCGGATACACAGATACGCAGTATTTT
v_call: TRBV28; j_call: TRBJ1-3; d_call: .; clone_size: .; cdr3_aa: CASSFSGDSGNTIYF; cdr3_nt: TGTGCCAGCAGTTTCTCAGGGGACTCTGGAAACACCATATATTTT
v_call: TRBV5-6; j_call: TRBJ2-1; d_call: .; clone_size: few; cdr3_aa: CASSLWQGRTQFF; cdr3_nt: TGTGCCAGCAGCTTGTGGCAGGGACGAACGCAGTTCTTC
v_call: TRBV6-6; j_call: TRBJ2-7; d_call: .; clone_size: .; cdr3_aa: CASSQDYEQYF; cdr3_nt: TGTGCCAGCAGTCAGGACTACGAGCAGTACTTC